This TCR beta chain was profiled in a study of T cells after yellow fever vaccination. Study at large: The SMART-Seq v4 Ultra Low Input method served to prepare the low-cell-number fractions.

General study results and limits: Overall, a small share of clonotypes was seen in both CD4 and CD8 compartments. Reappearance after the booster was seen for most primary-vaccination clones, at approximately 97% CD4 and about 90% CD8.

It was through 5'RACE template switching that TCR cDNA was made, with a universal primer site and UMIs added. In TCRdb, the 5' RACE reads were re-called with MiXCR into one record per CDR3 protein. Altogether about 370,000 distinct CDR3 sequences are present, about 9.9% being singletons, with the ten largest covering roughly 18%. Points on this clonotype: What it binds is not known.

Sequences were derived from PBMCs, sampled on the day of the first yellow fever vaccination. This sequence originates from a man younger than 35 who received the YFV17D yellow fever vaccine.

Here the CDR3 reads CASSLGGHNYEQYF. The CDR3 region has the DNA TGCGCCAGCAGCTTGGGGGGACACAACTACGAGCAGTACTTC. This chain links TRBV5-1 with TRBJ2-7; possible D gene TRBD1, 6 bases. The V end lost 0 bases, the J end lost 3 bases, and 10 bases lay between the germline ends. Germline assignment: CDR1 SGHRS and CDR2 YFSETQ. The CDR3 is 14 amino acids.